This T cell receptor (beta chain) was recovered during a study of blood T cell repertoires in COVID-19. Membership in each cohort depended on participant-reported clinical history. The V gene's germline CDR1 is SGHNT and CDR2 YYREEE (reference sequence). Trimming took 4 bases from V and 5 from J, leaving 19 bases between them. CDR3 size: 16 residues. Sequenced by immunoSEQ multiplex PCR; TCRdb stores in-frame clones only, minus some. The sample consists of some 250,000 clones, approximately 90% of them appearing once. This clone has only a few counts. Sequenced input: PBMCs or T cells enriched from blood (not recorded which). The receptor's source is a man in his forties or fifties who had recovered from COVID-19. This chain uses TRBV5-4 with TRBJ2-1; the D gene is possibly TRBD1 (5 bases). The CDR3 coding sequence is TGTGCCAGCAGCAAGGCGGATGGGGCAGGAAACAATGAGCAGTTCTTC. The encoded protein is CASSKADGAGNNEQFF.